The present T cell receptor (beta chain) was sequenced within a study of cytotoxic CD8 clonotypes in ibrutinib-treated CLL. Study context: The cohort had over ten relapsed/refractory and some 16 treatment-naive patients, fewer than 18 IGHV unmutated.

The CDR3 length is 16 residues. With 3 bases removed from V and 0 bases from J, the gap between germline ends came to 12 bases. Germline CDR1 is SGHRS and CDR2 is YFSETQ. The table came from immunoSEQ multiplex PCR; TCRdb's copy has only in-frame clones and leaves some out. The sample contains fewer than 25,000 clones, about 81% of which appear only once. The sample consisted of PBMCs, taken before ibrutinib treatment. The sequence came from a human donor with chronic lymphocytic leukemia. The V gene is TRBV5-1, the J gene TRBJ2-2, with D perhaps matching TRBD1 or TRBD2 (5 bases each). Here the CDR3 reads CASSSTGRTNTGELFF. The CDR3 DNA is TGCGCCAGCAGCTCGACGGGACGGACGAACACCGGGGAGCTGTTTTTT. Based on the CDR3 plus reference TRBV5-1 and TRBJ2-2, the full variable domain is KAGVTQTPRYLIKTRGQQVTLSCSPISGHRSVSWYQQTPGQGLQFLFEYFSETQRNKGNFPGRFSGRQFSNSRSEMNVSTLELGDSALYLCASSSTGRTNTGELFFGEGSRLTVL.